This is a list of T cell receptor beta chains from one sample in a study of Graves' ophthalmopathy and Graves' hyperthyroidism. A single record per CDR3 protein comes from TCRdb applying MiXCR to the multiplex PCR reads. The sample lists 150,000 or so distinct CDR3 sequences, roughly 36% occurring once. The sample taken for sequencing was peripheral blood. These receptors came from a man aged 30-40 years with Graves' ophthalmopathy. Each CDR3 is given with its conserved first and last residue. D genes are given only for firm matches.

v_gene	j_gene	d_gene	CDR3aa
TRBV24-1	TRBJ2-5	NA	CATSDDYLQETQYF
TRBV6-1	TRBJ1-6	TRBD1	CASSEQGEGPLHF
TRBV12-3/TRBV12-4	TRBJ1-2	TRBD1	CASSRQSGQGHGYTF
TRBV28	TRBJ1-1	TRBD1	CASSSGQGITEAFF
TRBV20-1	TRBJ2-5	NA	CSATPRRGAQETQYF
TRBV5-1	TRBJ2-7	NA	CASSSQGGRVRDEQYF
TRBV6-2/TRBV6-3	TRBJ1-1	NA	CASSYVFGVVNTEAFF
TRBV6-1	TRBJ1-5	TRBD1	CASSVWRQGFGSNQPQHF
TRBV11-2	TRBJ1-1	TRBD1	CASSLQGGRATEAFF
TRBV12-3/TRBV12-4	TRBJ2-7	TRBD2	CASSPGAGVSEQYF
TRBV5-1	TRBJ2-5	NA	CASTGQRRDTQGTQYF
TRBV19	TRBJ2-5	NA	CASSIFSGGETQYF
TRBV5-1	TRBJ2-5	NA	CASSLLGEGWETQYF
TRBV11-2	TRBJ1-1	NA	CASSLRLGRLNTEAFF
TRBV7-2	TRBJ2-5	NA	CASSLALGGSGTQYF
TRBV11-2	TRBJ2-7	NA	CASSLDRDTAYEQYF
TRBV6-2/TRBV6-3	TRBJ1-2	NA	CASSYGSGDNYGYTF
TRBV12-3/TRBV12-4	TRBJ2-2	NA	CASRYRAEELFF
TRBV7-2	TRBJ2-7	NA	CASRLEGEQYF
TRBV6-2/TRBV6-3	TRBJ2-7	TRBD2	CASRDETSGSFYEQYF
TRBV19	TRBJ1-1	TRBD1	CASSSDRVTEAFF
TRBV20-1	TRBJ2-7	NA	CSASRYATTIF
TRBV12-3/TRBV12-4	TRBJ2-5	TRBD2	CASSFPGTSGVETQYF
TRBV24-1	TRBJ1-2	NA	CATSWSSGGYTF
TRBV30	TRBJ2-7	NA	CAWSLRNTYEQYF
TRBV9	TRBJ2-7	NA	CASSEGIWGSDEQYF
TRBV12-3/TRBV12-4	TRBJ1-2	NA	CASSSLYHNYGYTF
TRBV12-3/TRBV12-4	TRBJ2-7	NA	CASSEGVYEQYF
TRBV6-2/TRBV6-3	TRBJ1-1	NA	CASRSALSSEAFF
TRBV6-1	TRBJ2-7	TRBD1	CASRTTGGVVYEQYF
TRBV3-1	TRBJ2-5	TRBD2	CASSPRLASPETQYF
TRBV6-5	TRBJ2-7	NA	CASSSVSYEQYF
TRBV7-2	TRBJ2-7	NA	CASSEGSTYEQYF